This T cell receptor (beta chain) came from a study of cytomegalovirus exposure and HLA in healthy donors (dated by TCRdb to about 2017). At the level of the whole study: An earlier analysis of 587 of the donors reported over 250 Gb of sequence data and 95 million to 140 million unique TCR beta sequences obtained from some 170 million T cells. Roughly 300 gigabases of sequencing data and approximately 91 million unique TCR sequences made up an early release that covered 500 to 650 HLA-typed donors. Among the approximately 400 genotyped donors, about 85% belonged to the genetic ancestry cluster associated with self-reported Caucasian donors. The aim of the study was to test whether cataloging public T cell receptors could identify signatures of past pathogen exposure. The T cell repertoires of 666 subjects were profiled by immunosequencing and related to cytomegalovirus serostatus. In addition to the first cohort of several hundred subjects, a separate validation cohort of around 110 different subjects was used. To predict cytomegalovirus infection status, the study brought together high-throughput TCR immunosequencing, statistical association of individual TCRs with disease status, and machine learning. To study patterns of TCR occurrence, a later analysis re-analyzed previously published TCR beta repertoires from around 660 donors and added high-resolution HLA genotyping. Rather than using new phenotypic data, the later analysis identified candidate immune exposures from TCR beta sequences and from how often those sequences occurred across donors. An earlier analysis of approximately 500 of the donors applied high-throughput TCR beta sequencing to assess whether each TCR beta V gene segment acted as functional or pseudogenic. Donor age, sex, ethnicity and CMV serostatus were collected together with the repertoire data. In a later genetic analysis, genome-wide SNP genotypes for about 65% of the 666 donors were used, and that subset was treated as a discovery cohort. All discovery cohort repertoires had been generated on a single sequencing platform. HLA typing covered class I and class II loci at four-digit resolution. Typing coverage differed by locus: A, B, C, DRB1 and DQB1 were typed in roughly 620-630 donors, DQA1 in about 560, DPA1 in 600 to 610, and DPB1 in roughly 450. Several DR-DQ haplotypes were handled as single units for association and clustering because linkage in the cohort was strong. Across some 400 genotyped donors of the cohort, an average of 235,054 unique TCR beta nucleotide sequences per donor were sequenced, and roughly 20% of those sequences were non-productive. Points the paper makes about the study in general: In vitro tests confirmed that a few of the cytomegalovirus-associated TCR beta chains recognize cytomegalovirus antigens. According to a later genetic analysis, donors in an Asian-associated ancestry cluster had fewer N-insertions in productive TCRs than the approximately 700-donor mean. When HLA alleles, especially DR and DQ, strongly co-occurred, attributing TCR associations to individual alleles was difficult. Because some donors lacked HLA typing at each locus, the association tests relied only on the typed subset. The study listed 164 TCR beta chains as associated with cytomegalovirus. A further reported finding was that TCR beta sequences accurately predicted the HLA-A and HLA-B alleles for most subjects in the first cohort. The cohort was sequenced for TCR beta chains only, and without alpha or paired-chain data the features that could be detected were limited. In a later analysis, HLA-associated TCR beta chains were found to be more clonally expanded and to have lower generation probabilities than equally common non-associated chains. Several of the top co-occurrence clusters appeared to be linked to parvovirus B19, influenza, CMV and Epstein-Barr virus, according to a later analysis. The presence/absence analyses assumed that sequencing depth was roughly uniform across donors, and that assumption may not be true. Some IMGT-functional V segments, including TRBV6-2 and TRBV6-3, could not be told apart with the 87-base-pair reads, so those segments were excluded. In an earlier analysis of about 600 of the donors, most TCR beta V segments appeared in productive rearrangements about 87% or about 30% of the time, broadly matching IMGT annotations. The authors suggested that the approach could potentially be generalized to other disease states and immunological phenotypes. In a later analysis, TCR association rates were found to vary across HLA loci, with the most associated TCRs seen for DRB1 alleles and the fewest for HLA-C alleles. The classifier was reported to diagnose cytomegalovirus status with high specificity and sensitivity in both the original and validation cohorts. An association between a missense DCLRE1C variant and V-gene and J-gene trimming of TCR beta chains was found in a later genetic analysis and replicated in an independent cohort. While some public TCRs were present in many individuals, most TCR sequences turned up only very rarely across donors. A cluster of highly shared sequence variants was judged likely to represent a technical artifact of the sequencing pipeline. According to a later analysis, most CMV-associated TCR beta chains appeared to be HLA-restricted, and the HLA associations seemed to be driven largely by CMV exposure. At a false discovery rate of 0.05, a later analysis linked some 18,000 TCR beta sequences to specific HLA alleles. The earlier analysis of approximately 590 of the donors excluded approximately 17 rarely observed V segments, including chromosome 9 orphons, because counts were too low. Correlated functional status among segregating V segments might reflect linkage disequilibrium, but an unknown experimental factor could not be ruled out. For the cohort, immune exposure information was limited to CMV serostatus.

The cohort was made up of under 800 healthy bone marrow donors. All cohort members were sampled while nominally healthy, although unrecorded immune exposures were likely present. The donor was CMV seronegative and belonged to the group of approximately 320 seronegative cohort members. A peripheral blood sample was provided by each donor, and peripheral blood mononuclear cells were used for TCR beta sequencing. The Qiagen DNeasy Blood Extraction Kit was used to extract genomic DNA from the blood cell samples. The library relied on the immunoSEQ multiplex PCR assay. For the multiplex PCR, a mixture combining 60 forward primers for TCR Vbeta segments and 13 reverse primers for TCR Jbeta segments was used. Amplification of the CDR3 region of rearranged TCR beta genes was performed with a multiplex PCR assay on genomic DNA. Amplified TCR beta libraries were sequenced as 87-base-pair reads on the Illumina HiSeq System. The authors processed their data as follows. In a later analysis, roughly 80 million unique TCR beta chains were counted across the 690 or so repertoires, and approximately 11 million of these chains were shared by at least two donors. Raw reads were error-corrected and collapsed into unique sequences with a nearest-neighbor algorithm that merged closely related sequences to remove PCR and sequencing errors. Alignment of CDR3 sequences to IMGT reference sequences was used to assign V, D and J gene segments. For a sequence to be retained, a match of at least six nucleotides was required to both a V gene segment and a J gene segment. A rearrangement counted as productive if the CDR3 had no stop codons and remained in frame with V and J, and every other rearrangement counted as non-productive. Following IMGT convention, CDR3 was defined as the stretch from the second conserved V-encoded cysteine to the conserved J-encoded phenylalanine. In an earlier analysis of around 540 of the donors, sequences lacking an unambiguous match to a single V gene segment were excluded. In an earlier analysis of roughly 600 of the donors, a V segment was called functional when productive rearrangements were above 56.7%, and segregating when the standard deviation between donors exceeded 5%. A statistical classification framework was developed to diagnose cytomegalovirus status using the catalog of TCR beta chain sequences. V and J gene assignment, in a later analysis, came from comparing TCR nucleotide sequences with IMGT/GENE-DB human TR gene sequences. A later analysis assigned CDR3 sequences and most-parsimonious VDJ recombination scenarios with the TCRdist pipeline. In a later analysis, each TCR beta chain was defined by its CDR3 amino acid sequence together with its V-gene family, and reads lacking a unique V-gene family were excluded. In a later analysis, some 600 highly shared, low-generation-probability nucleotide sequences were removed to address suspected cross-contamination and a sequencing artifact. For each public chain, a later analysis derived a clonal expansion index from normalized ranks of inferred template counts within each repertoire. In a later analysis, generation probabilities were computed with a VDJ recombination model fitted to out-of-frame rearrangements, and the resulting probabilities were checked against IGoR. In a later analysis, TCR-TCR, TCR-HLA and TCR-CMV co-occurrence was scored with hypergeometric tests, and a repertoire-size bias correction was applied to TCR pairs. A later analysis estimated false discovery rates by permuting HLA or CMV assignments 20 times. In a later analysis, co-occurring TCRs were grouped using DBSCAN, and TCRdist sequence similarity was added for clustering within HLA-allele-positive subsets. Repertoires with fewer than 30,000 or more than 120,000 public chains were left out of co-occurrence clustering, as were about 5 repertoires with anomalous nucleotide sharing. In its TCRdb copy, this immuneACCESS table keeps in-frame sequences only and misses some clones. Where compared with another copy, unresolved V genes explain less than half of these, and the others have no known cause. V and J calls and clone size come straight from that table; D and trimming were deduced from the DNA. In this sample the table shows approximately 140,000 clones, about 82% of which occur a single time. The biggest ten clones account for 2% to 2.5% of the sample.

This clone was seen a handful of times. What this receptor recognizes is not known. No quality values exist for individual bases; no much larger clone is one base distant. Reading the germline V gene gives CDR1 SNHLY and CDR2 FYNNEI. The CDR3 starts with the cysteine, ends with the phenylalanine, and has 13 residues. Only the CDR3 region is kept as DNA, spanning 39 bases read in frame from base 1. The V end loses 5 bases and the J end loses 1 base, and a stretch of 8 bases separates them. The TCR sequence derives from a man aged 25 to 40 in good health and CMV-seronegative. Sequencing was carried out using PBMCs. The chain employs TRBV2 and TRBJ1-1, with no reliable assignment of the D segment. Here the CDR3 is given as CASSIQRNTEAFF. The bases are TGTGCCAGCAGTATACAGAGGAACACTGAAGCTTTCTTT. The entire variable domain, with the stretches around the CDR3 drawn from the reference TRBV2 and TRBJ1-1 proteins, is EPEVTQTPSHQVTQMGQEVILRCVPISNHLYFYWYRQILGQKVEFLVSFYNNEISEKSEIFDDQFSVERPDGSNFTLKIRSTKLEDSAMYFCASSIQRNTEAFFGQGTRLTVV.